A single sample is the source of the 20 T cell receptor beta chains below, sequenced in a study of blood T cells in healthy people across ages (dated by TCRdb to about 2015). The method behind the library was 5' RACE. Sequencing was performed on an Illumina HiSeq 2500. The second PCR ran for about 6 to 11 cycles and used a J-beta primer mix along with a sample-barcoded 5' primer. TCRdb passed the public sequencing reads through fastp at Q25 and MiXCR, retaining productive beta sequences. Here each entry gathers all rows of one CDR3 protein and keeps the most common genes and DNA. For this sample there are roughly 680,000 distinct CDR3 sequences; 52% appear just once. The ten largest clones add up to approximately 15% of the sample. Sequencing was performed on blood. These receptors were taken from a woman older than 75 in good health.

V and J are TRBV6-1 and TRBJ1-1; D is possibly TRBD1 (5 bases). The CDR3 covers 13 residues. V lost 6 bases and J lost 2, with 10 bases in between. Germline CDR1 reads MNHNS; CDR2 reads SASEGT. The CDR3 DNA reads TGTGCCAGCAGACGGGGGTTTAACACTGAAGCTTTCTTT. It translates to CASRRGFNTEAFF.

The V and J genes are TRBV7-9 and TRBJ2-1; 7 bases match TRBD2. There are 16 residues in the CDR3. V lost 0 bases to trimming and J lost 5 bases; unmatched junction nucleotides: 7. In germline, CDR1 is SEHNR, CDR2 FQNEAQ (reference sequence). CDR3 amino acids: CASSLALSGTHNEQFF. CDR3 nucleotides: TGTGCCAGCAGCTTAGCGCTAAGCGGGACCCACAATGAGCAGTTCTTC.

In regard to this clonotype: Being one base from a much bigger clone, this may be a read error. The rearrangement uses TRBV4-1 and TRBJ1-2, with TRBD1 matching over 8 bases. This CDR3 has 16 residues. Trimming removed 4 bases from V and 3 bases from J; junction bases left unmatched: 10. Germline CDR1 reads MGHRA; CDR2 reads YSYEKL. The CDR3 sequence: CASSLPGQGAYYGYTF. In DNA, the CDR3 is TGCGCCAGCAGCCTGCCGGGGCAGGGGGCTTACTATGGCTACACCTTC.

Ten or more counts support this clonotype. V is TRBV5-5 and J is TRBJ1-1, with D maybe TRBD1 (6 bases). Trimming removed 3 bases at V and 5 bases at J, with 11 bases between. The CDR3 consists of 13 residues. Germline values: CDR1 SGHKS, CDR2 YYEKEE (reference sequence). The CDR3: CASSSHRATEAFF. For the CDR3, the DNA is TGTGCCAGCAGCTCACACAGGGCTACTGAAGCTTTCTTT.

J is TRBJ1-5 and V is TRBV7-2; 10 bases map to TRBD1. In germline, CDR1 is SGHTA, CDR2 FQGNSA. With 2 bases clipped from V and 3 bases from J, the junction kept 10 bases outside the gene matches. This CDR3 is 18 amino acids long. The CDR3 sequence is CASSLRPPGQGNNQPQHF. CDR3 nucleotides: TGTGCCAGCAGCTTAAGACCCCCGGGACAGGGGAACAATCAGCCCCAGCATTTT.

The rearrangement joins TRBV6-5 to TRBJ2-1, with 7 positions matching TRBD1. Trimming cost V 5 bases and J 3 bases; bases outside gene matches: 4. This CDR3 contains 14 residues. Per germline, CDR1 MNHEY and CDR2 SVGAGI. The CDR3 protein is CASSPTGLYNEQFF. The CDR3 DNA sequence: TGTGCCAGCAGTCCGACAGGGCTCTACAATGAGCAGTTCTTC.

The rearrangement joins TRBV6-2 or TRBV6-3 to TRBJ2-1; possible D gene TRBD1, 6 bases. The CDR3 sequence is 14 residues long. Trimming took 7 bases from V and 5 from J, leaving 15 bases between them. Per germline, CDR1 MNHEY and CDR2 SVGEGT. The CDR3: CASKQQGRDNEQFF. CDR3 DNA sequence: TGTGCCAGCAAACAACAGGGTAGGGACAATGAGCAGTTCTTC.

Comment on this clonotype: Just one base apart from a much larger clone, this may be a read error. This chain joins TRBV20-1 and TRBJ2-3; tentative D call: TRBD2 (7 bases). V was cut by 0 bases and J by 0 bases, with 13 bases left in between. CDR1 is DFQATT and CDR2 is SNEGSKA in the germline V gene (reference sequence). The CDR3 sequence is 16 residues long. CDR3 coding DNA: TGCAGTGCTAGAGATGACGGGGGGCCTAGCACAGATACGCAGTATTTT. Translating it yields CSARDDGGPSTDTQYF.

V is TRBV5-4 and J is TRBJ2-2; D is undetermined. The CDR3 is 16 residues long. V lost 6 bases and J 4 bases, leaving 19 bases between the germline ends. The germline gives CDR1 SGHNT, CDR2 YYREEE (reference sequence). In DNA form, the CDR3 reads TGTGCCAGCAACTTTCCCCCCGGAACCAGCACCGGGGAGCTGTTTTTT. This codes for CASNFPPGTSTGELFF.

This clonotype was counted only a few times. Given a much more abundant clone one base away, this may be a read error. This chain joins TRBV29-1 and TRBJ2-7; D is unclear. CDR1 and CDR2 (germline): SQVTM, ANQGSEA. The CDR3 runs 11 residues. Trimming removed 7 bases at V and 7 bases at J, with 14 bases between. The CDR3 is CSAGIVGEQYF. The CDR3 DNA reads TGCAGCGCAGGTATCGTTGGGGAGCAGTACTTC.

V is TRBV30 and J is TRBJ2-4, with 7 nucleotides matching TRBD1. V shed 0 bases, J shed 0 bases, and the junction held 11 bases outside the gene matches. Germline V gene sequence: CDR1 GTSNPN, CDR2 SVGIG (reference sequence). The CDR3 length is 18 residues. Written as DNA, the CDR3 is TGTGCCTGGAGTGTACGGGACAGAGGAACTCTAGCCAAAAACATTCAGTACTTC. Translation gives CAWSVRDRGTLAKNIQYF.

The V and J genes are TRBV21-1 and TRBJ2-7; the D call TRBD1 from the table was never checked on the DNA. TRBV21-1 is shown as a pseudogene. The CDR3 is 15 residues long. The DNA of the CDR3 is TGTGCCAGCAGCAAAAGATCAAACAGGGCCTACGAGCAGTACTTC. Amino acid sequence: CASSKRSNRAYEQYF.

The genes are TRBV7-8 and TRBJ2-2; D not certain. CDR1 and CDR2 from the germline V gene are SGHVS and FQNEAQ. Trimming took off 2 bases at V and 1 base at J, with 11 bases between the two ends. The CDR3 covers 16 residues. This CDR3 is CASSLRLSQNTGELFF. CDR3 DNA: TGTGCCAGCAGCTTACGGTTGTCGCAGAACACCGGGGAGCTGTTTTTT.

Remarks on this clonotype: A read error may be the cause here, since a much bigger clone is one base away. V is TRBV27 and J is TRBJ2-6; D remains ambiguous. CDR3 length equals 15 residues. Germline CDR1 is MNHEY and CDR2 is SMNVEV (reference sequence). CDR3 DNA: TGTACCAGCACCCCGCTGCTCTCTGGGGCCAACGTCCTGACTTTC. It specifies CTSTPLLSGANVLTF.

This clonotype was counted at least ten times. The chain is built from TRBV2 and TRBJ2-3; 7 bases agree with TRBD2. The CDR3 covers 13 residues. V gave up 6 bases and J gave up 10 bases; unmatched junction bases: 10. CDR1 SNHLY and CDR2 FYNNEI come from the germline V gene. The CDR3 here is CASSTFGLVAQYF. CDR3 in DNA: TGTGCCAGCAGCACCTTCGGACTAGTTGCGCAGTATTTT.

The J gene is TRBJ1-6, the V gene TRBV7-3, with 7 bases fitting TRBD1. The CDR3 has 15 amino acids. J was trimmed by 8 bases and V by 2 bases; bases with no gene match: 6. Germline V gene lookup returns CDR1 SGHTA and CDR2 FQGTGA. This CDR3 reads CASSLEGGAYSPLHF. CDR3 bases: TGTGCCAGCAGCTTAGAAGGGGGCGCGTATTCACCCCTCCACTTT.

V usage is TRBV7-2 and J usage is TRBJ1-2; no firm D call. The CDR3 sequence is 15 residues long. Germline V gene lookup returns CDR1 SGHTA and CDR2 FQGNSA. The V and J ends lost 5 bases and 6 bases respectively, with 19 bases between them. This CDR3 reads CASSASGPQFHGYTF. CDR3 nucleotide sequence: TGTGCCAGCAGCGCCAGCGGGCCACAGTTCCATGGCTACACCTTC.

The CDR3 spells CASSHFPSSSGANVLTF. The CDR3 DNA reads as TGTGCCAGCAGTCATTTCCCTTCCAGCAGTGGGGCCAACGTCCTGACTTTC. This sequence joins TRBV3-1 and TRBJ2-6; D not resolved. Per the germline V gene, CDR1 is LGHDT and CDR2 is YNNKEL (reference sequence). Between the trimmed V and J ends, which lost 6 bases and 3 bases, there was a span of 18 bases. CDR3 size: 17 residues.

Points on this clonotype: This sequence may be a read error, since a much larger clone differs from it by one base. V and J are TRBV10-3 and TRBJ2-1, with a tentative D call TRBD1 (6 bases). The CDR3 totals 12 residues. CDR1 is ENHRY and CDR2 is SYGVKD in the germline V gene. This chain's CDR3 is CAISARDNGQFF. The CDR3, as DNA: TGTGCCATCAGTGCCAGGGACAATGGGCAGTTCTTC.

About this clonotype itself: A much larger clone lies one base from this, so it may be a read error. This sequence joins TRBV5-1 and TRBJ2-1; a weak D match, TRBD1 (6 bases). The DNA end is more similar to TRBJ2-7, so the J call may be wrong. Germline loops: CDR1 SGHRS, CDR2 YFSETQ. The CDR3 runs to 15 residues. CDR3 DNA: TGCGCCAGCAGCTTCACAGGGACATCCTACAATGAGCAGTACTTC. The encoded protein is CASSFTGTSYNEQYF.